This TCR beta chain was identified during a study of early T cells in non-severe SARS-CoV-2 infection. MiXCR was run by TCRdb on the 5' RACE reads, yielding one entry per CDR3 protein. The sample records about 83,000 distinct CDR3 sequences, roughly 13% being singletons. This clonotype was counted a few times. Sequencing used whole blood. This sequence was found in an adult who was a healthcare worker with PCR-confirmed SARS-CoV-2 infection or an uninfected control (not recorded which).

The CDR3, as DNA: TGTGCCAGCTCACCTGACAGGAGGAACACTGAAGCTTTCTTT. Its protein product is CASSPDRRNTEAFF. The chain links TRBV18 to TRBJ1-1; possible D gene TRBD1, 6 bases. The germline V gene encodes CDR1 KGHSH and CDR2 LQKENI. The CDR3 is made up of 14 amino acids. Trimming pared 3 bases from V and 1 base from J, leaving 9 bases between.